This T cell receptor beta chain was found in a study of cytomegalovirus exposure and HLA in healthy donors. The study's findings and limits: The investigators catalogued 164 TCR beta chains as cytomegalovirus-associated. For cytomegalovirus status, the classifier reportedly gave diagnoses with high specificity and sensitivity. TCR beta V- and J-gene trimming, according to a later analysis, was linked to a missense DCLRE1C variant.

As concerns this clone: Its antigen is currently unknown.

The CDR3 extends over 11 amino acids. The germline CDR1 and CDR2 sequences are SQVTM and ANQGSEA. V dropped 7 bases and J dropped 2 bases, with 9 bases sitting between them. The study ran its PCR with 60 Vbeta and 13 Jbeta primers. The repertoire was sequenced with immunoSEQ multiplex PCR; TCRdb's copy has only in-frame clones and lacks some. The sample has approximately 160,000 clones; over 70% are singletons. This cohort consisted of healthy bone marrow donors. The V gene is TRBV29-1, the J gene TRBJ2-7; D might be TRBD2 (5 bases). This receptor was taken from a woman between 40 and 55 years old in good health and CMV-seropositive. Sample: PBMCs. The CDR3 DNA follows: TGCAGCGCAAGGGAGACCTACGAGCAGTACTTC. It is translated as CSARETYEQYF.